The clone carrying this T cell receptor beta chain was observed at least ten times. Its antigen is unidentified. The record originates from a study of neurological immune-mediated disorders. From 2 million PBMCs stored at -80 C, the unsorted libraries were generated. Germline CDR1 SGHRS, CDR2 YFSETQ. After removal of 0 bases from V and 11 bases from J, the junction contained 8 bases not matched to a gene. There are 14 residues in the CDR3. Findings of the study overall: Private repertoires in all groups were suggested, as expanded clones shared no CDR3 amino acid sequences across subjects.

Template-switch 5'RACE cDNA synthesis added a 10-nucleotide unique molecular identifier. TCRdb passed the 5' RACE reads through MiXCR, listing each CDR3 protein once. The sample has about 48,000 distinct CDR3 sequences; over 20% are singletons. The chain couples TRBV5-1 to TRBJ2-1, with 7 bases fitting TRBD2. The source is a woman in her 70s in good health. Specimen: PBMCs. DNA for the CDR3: TGCGCCAGCAGCTTGGCCAGCGGGGATCCAAAGCAGTTCTTC. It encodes CASSLASGDPKQFF.